Below, 18 T cell receptor beta chains from the same sample are listed, as sequenced in a study of blood T cell repertoires in COVID-19. Generated by immunoSEQ multiplex PCR, the TCRdb table keeps only in-frame clones and is missing some. The repertoire holds hundreds of thousands of clones, with roughly 85% as singletons. The sample was PBMCs or T cells enriched from blood (not recorded which). The receptors shown here come from a woman between 25 and 40 years old who had been exposed to COVID-19.

The CDR3 coding sequence is TGTGCCAGCAGCTTATCAGCGGTGGTAAGAAAGCACAATGAGCAGTTCTTC. Translating gives CASSLSAVVRKHNEQFF. The V gene is TRBV7-8, the J gene TRBJ2-1; TRBD2 might be the D (5 bases). The germline V and J ends were trimmed by 2 bases and 5 bases, with 19 bases remaining between them. The germline V gene encodes CDR1 SGHVS and CDR2 FQNEAQ. The CDR3 runs 17 residues.

The rearrangement links TRBV3-1 (or the pseudogene TRBV3-2) to TRBJ2-3; TRBD2 agrees at 7 bases. The ends lost 4 bases at V and 2 bases at J; junction bases unmatched: 9. Germline V lookup: CDR1 LGHDT, CDR2 YNNKEL (reference sequence). The CDR3 has 16 amino acids. The CDR3 is CASSLRTRATTDTQYF. CDR3 in DNA: TGTGCCAGCAGCCTCCGGACTAGAGCTACCACAGATACGCAGTATTTT.

This sequence joins TRBV30 and TRBJ1-4; possibly TRBD1 for D (6 bases). Trimming cost V 4 bases and J 4 bases, with 10 bases left between them. The CDR3 is made up of 13 amino acids. Germline-derived CDR1 and CDR2 are GTSNPN and SVGIG (reference sequence). CDR3 sequence reads: CAWNRVHNEKLFF. Here the CDR3 DNA reads TGTGCCTGGAACAGGGTTCATAATGAAAAACTGTTTTTT.

The rearrangement links TRBV19 to TRBJ1-1; D is ambiguous. V lost 1 base to trimming and J lost 10 bases, with 10 bases between them. CDR1 and CDR2 (germline): LNHDA, SQIVND (reference sequence). The CDR3 contains 12 residues. The CDR3 here is CASSIGGQRAFF. The CDR3 DNA follows: TGTGCCAGTAGTATAGGAGGGCAGAGAGCTTTCTTT.

The J gene is TRBJ1-2, the V gene TRBV4-2; TRBD1 might be the D (6 bases). Germline V gene sequence: CDR1 LGHNA, CDR2 YNFKEQ. The length of the CDR3 is 14 residues. The V and J ends lost 4 bases and 2 bases respectively, with 11 bases between them. The CDR3 region has the DNA TGTGCCAGCAGCCCGACTGACAGGAACTATGGCTACACCTTC. This gives the protein CASSPTDRNYGYTF.

The V call is TRBV10-3, the J call TRBJ2-3; 11 bases match TRBD2. The ends lost 2 bases at V and 4 bases at J; junction bases unmatched: 11. This CDR3 has 18 amino acids. Germline CDR1 is ENHRY and CDR2 is SYGVKD. CDR3 DNA sequence: TGTGCCATCAGTGAGGGCCCTACTAGCGGGAGTTTACCAGATACGCAGTATTTT. It is translated as CAISEGPTSGSLPDTQYF.

This sequence joins TRBV19 and TRBJ2-1; TRBD1 matches 10 bases. V shed 10 bases, J shed 2 bases, and the junction held 8 bases outside the gene matches. Germline CDR1 LNHDA, CDR2 SQIVND (reference sequence). This CDR3 is built from 15 residues. The CDR3 is CATRPGQGTYNEQFF. The CDR3 nucleotides read TGTGCCACTCGCCCGGGACAGGGGACCTACAATGAGCAGTTCTTC.

V usage is TRBV10-1 and J usage is TRBJ2-1; 9 bases match TRBD2. Germline assignment: CDR1 WNHNN and CDR2 SYGVQD (reference sequence). V gave up 0 bases and J gave up 10 bases; unmatched junction bases: 1. This CDR3 region has 13 residues. CDR3 coding DNA: TGCGCCAGCAGTGAGTCTAGCGGGGGAGAGCAGTTCTTC. Encoded protein: CASSESSGGEQFF.

The V gene is TRBV6-5, the J gene TRBJ2-1; D perhaps matches TRBD2 (5 bases). V lost 0 bases and J lost 9, with 6 bases in between. Germline CDR1 and CDR2: MNHEY and SVGAGI. The CDR3 contains 12 residues. CDR3 sequence: CASSYSGGEQFF. The CDR3 bases are TGTGCCAGCAGTTACTCAGGAGGTGAGCAGTTCTTC.

This chain connects TRBV28 to TRBJ1-6; TRBD1 aligns across 8 bases. The germline V gene encodes CDR1 MDHEN and CDR2 SYDVKM. J was trimmed by 10 bases and V by 5 bases; bases with no gene match: 10. This CDR3 is built from 15 residues. CDR3 region: CASSRGTGGVSPLHF. The CDR3 nucleotides read TGTGCCAGCAGTAGAGGGACAGGAGGGGTGTCACCCCTCCACTTT.

The CDR3 here is CASSYGGAGELFF. DNA of the CDR3: TGTGCCAGCAGTTACGGGGGGGCCGGGGAGCTGTTTTTT. The chain links TRBV28 to TRBJ2-2; 8 bases line up with TRBD2. CDR1 is MDHEN and CDR2 is SYDVKM in the germline V gene. V trimming: 4 bases; J trimming: 6 bases; junction bases outside the gene matches: 1. The CDR3 contains 13 residues.

The rearrangement uses TRBV24-1 and TRBJ2-5; no firm D call. Germline loops: CDR1 KGHDR, CDR2 SFDVKD. The CDR3 is 13 amino acids. The V gene lost 3 bases and the J gene lost 5 bases, with 9 bases spanning the gap. CDR3 sequence: CATSDLFQETQYF. The CDR3 DNA reads as TGTGCCACCAGTGATCTGTTTCAGGAGACCCAGTACTTC.

The chain recombines TRBV15 with TRBJ1-1, with D possibly matching TRBD1 (6 bases). CDR3 length: 14 amino acids. V lost 5 bases and J 1 base, leaving 11 bases between the germline ends. CDR1 is LNHNV, CDR2 YYDKDF, per germline (reference sequence). The CDR3 coding sequence is TGTGCCACCAGCCTTCCGACAGGGAACACTGAAGCTTTCTTT. Amino acid sequence: CATSLPTGNTEAFF.

The genes are TRBV2 and TRBJ2-5; D call uncertain. The CDR3 contains 11 residues. Germline CDR1 reads SNHLY; CDR2 reads FYNNEI. Trimming stripped 4 bases from V and 3 bases from J, with 3 bases between. In DNA form, the CDR3 reads TGTGCCAGCAGTGCAAAAGAGACCCAGTACTTC. Translation: CASSAKETQYF. Using reference TRBV2 and TRBJ2-5 for the parts outside the CDR3, the full variable domain is EPEVTQTPSHQVTQMGQEVILRCVPISNHLYFYWYRQILGQKVEFLVSFYNNEISEKSEIFDDQFSVERPDGSNFTLKIRSTKLEDSAMYFCASSAKETQYFGPGTRLLVL.

This clone has a single count. CDR3 DNA: TGCGCCAGCAGCTTGGATATGGGTAGCACTGGAAACACCATATATTTT. Translated, it gives CASSLDMGSTGNTIYF. This chain connects TRBV5-1 to TRBJ1-3; D is uncertain. Trimming left V 0 bases short and J 2 bases short, with 12 bases between. This CDR3 has 16 residues. CDR1 and CDR2 from the germline V gene are SGHRS and YFSETQ.

The V and J genes are TRBV19 and TRBJ2-1; 14 bases fit TRBD2. Germline CDR1 reads LNHDA; CDR2 reads SQIVND (reference sequence). Germline trimming cut 10 bases from V and 3 bases from J; bases unmatched to any gene: 5. This CDR3 is built from 15 residues. The DNA of the CDR3 is TGTGCCACCAAAGGGACTAGCGGGAGCTACAATGAGCAGTTCTTC. Its protein is CATKGTSGSYNEQFF.

The table lists this clone with a few counts. The chain links TRBV28 to TRBJ1-4; D gene unclear. Trimming left V 2 bases short and J 4 bases short, with 11 bases between. Looked up from germline, CDR1 is MDHEN and CDR2 is SYDVKM. The CDR3 length is 15 residues. CDR3 protein: CASSLPSQVNEKLFF. The CDR3 region has the DNA TGTGCCAGCAGTTTACCAAGCCAGGTTAATGAAAAACTGTTTTTT.

This chain links TRBV10-2 with TRBJ1-4; 10 positions match TRBD1. V lost 3 bases and J lost 6; bases outside the gene matches: 4. Germline V gene lookup returns CDR1 WSHSY and CDR2 SAAADI. The CDR3 is made up of 15 amino acids. This chain's CDR3 is CASSDSGTGDEKLFF. The CDR3 DNA sequence: TGCGCCAGCAGTGATTCCGGGACAGGGGATGAAAAACTGTTTTTT.